Below, 14 T cell receptor beta chains from the same sample are listed, as sequenced in a study of blood T cell repertoires in COVID-19. Clones were read by immunoSEQ multiplex PCR, and TCRdb kept only the in-frame ones, dropping some. The sample holds about 200,000 clones, less than 90% seen once. The sample was peripheral blood. The receptor source for this set is a woman aged 70-85 years with acute or convalescent COVID-19.

This chain uses TRBV11-2 with TRBJ2-1; perhaps TRBD2 as D (6 bases). Per the germline V gene, CDR1 is SGHAT and CDR2 is FQNNGV. V was cut by 7 bases and J by 4 bases, with 14 bases left in between. This CDR3 contains 14 residues. CDR3 residues: CASIEGGGYNEQFF. The CDR3 DNA sequence: TGTGCCAGCATAGAGGGAGGAGGTTACAATGAGCAGTTCTTC.

This sequence joins TRBV4-2 and TRBJ2-3; no firm D call. CDR1 is LGHNA, CDR2 YNFKEQ, per germline. Trimming pared 4 bases from V and 4 bases from J, leaving 6 bases between. This CDR3 has 12 amino acids. In nucleotides, the CDR3 is TGTGCCAGCAGCCCTCCGGCAGATACGCAGTATTTT. It yields the protein CASSPPADTQYF.

The chain recombines TRBV6-5 with TRBJ1-2, with 7 nucleotides matching TRBD1. The CDR3 extends over 12 amino acids. CDR1 and CDR2 (germline): MNHEY, SVGAGI. The CDR3 nucleotides read TGTGTCGCACGGGACAGCTTCTATGGCTACACCTTC. Its protein is CVARDSFYGYTF.

This clone turned up a few times. Other DNA sequences within the sample encode an identical CDR3. The V and J genes are TRBV5-1 and TRBJ1-2; D is ambiguous. V lost 2 bases, J lost 7 bases, and 9 bases lay in between. Germline loops: CDR1 SGHRS, CDR2 YFSETQ. This CDR3 is 12 amino acids long. CDR3 region: CASSLPGSGYTF. The CDR3 DNA reads as TGCGCCAGCAGCTTACCGGGGTCTGGCTACACCTTC.

The rearrangement joins TRBV28 to TRBJ1-5, with 9 bases fitting TRBD1. CDR1 and CDR2 from the germline V gene are MDHEN and SYDVKM. CDR3 length: 17 residues. V shed 3 bases and J 0 bases; nucleotides not matched to a gene: 6. CDR3 nucleotide sequence: TGTGCCAGCAGTTTGGGACAGGGCTTTTATAGCAATCAGCCCCAGCATTTT. It specifies CASSLGQGFYSNQPQHF.

The chain has TRBV18 and TRBJ1-1; 7 bases match TRBD1. V lost 3 bases and J lost 6; bases outside the gene matches: 4. Germline CDR1 is KGHSH and CDR2 is LQKENI. This CDR3 is built from 13 residues. The CDR3 DNA reads as TGTGCCAGCTCACCGATCACAGGGGCTGAAGCTTTCTTT. Translating gives CASSPITGAEAFF.

V is TRBV13 and J is TRBJ2-2; D possibly corresponds to TRBD2 (6 bases). There are 15 residues in the CDR3. Germline assignment: CDR1 PRHDT and CDR2 FYEKMQ (reference sequence). V was cut by 4 bases and J by 4 bases, with 13 bases left in between. CDR3 in amino acids: CASSSWGVRTGELFF. The CDR3 region has the DNA TGTGCCAGCAGCTCATGGGGGGTCCGCACCGGGGAGCTGTTTTTT.

The V gene is TRBV5-1, the J gene TRBJ2-3, with D perhaps matching TRBD1 (5 bases). This CDR3 contains 16 residues. Trimming stripped 1 base from V and 3 bases from J, with 15 bases between. Germline V CDR1 and CDR2: SGHRS, YFSETQ. The CDR3 bases are TGCGCCAGCAGCTTGCTTCCGCAGGGCGGAACAGATACGCAGTATTTT. Its translation is CASSLLPQGGTDTQYF.

Worth noting for this clone: Since the CDR3 does not end with the conserved phenylalanine or tryptophan, this likely comes from a read error. The DNA is omitted, as the CDR3 cannot be located on it reliably, and the CDR3 follows TCRdb's listing. The chain combines TRBV3-1 (or the pseudogene TRBV3-2) with TRBJ1-2; the D call TRBD1 from the table was never checked on the DNA. The CDR3 has 13 residues if both end residues are counted. Germline lookup yields CDR1 LGHDT and CDR2 YNNKEL (reference sequence). The CDR3 is CASSQGSWDSEVV.

The chain carries TRBV5-1 and TRBJ1-2; 10 nucleotides agree with TRBD1. The CDR3 spans 16 residues. Trimming removed 6 bases from V and 2 bases from J; junction bases left unmatched: 10. CDR1 SGHRS and CDR2 YFSETQ come from the germline V gene. CDR3 bases: TGCGCCAGCAAACGAATCACGGGACAGGGGAACTATGGCTACACCTTC. Translating it yields CASKRITGQGNYGYTF.

V and J are TRBV25-1 and TRBJ1-4, with D maybe TRBD1 (6 bases). The CDR3 length is 16 residues. Trimming removed 0 bases at V and 10 bases at J, with 18 bases between. Germline CDR1 reads MGHDK; CDR2 reads SYGVNS. DNA of the CDR3: TGTGCCAGCAGTGAATACCCGACAGGCCCGCATGGAAAACTGTTTTTT. Translation: CASSEYPTGPHGKLFF.

This clone was picked up one time. This chain connects TRBV5-8 to TRBJ1-1; 11 positions match TRBD1. There are 20 residues in the CDR3. CDR1 and CDR2 (germline): SGHTS, YDEGEE. The ends lost 0 bases at V and 2 bases at J; junction bases unmatched: 15. The CDR3 here is CASSLGTGGGFILLNTEAFF. The CDR3 bases are TGTGCCAGCAGCTTGGGGACAGGGGGCGGATTTATTCTCCTAAACACTGAAGCTTTCTTT.

The V and J genes are TRBV5-4 and TRBJ2-3, with 13 nucleotides matching TRBD2. This CDR3 spans 18 amino acids. Germline CDR1 and CDR2: SGHNT and YYREEE (reference sequence). The ends lost 0 bases at V and 0 bases at J; junction bases unmatched: 4. The CDR3 region is CASSLGLAGGPSTDTQYF. CDR3 bases: TGTGCCAGCAGCTTGGGACTAGCGGGAGGACCTAGCACAGATACGCAGTATTTT. The whole variable domain, remainder taken from reference TRBV5-4 and TRBJ2-3, is ETGVTQSPTHLIKTRGQQVTLRCSSQSGHNTVSWYQQALGQGPQFIFQYYREEENGRGNFPPRFSGLQFPNYSSELNVNALELDDSALYLCASSLGLAGGPSTDTQYFGPGTRLTVL.

This chain links TRBV12-3 or TRBV12-4 with TRBJ2-1; TRBD2 matches 8 bases. This CDR3 is built from 13 residues. The junction had 5 bases not matched to a gene; V was cut back by 6 bases and J by 7 bases. The CDR3 DNA reads TGTGCCAGCAGCCTGACTAGCGTGAATGAGCAGTTCTTC. Translating it yields CASSLTSVNEQFF.